This TCR beta chain was documented in a study of lymphopenia after photon versus proton radiotherapy. Regarding the study as a whole: Survival link was tested only in deceased patients; proton benefit remains a possibility. Oligoclonal CD8+ Temra expansion after nadir drove photon patients' diversity drop. Photon-treated patients lost naive T cells and TCR diversity; proton-treated stayed stable.

Some clones are missing from TCRdb's copy, which holds only in-frame ones; the method was immunoSEQ multiplex PCR. This table holds fewer than 30,000 clones, more than 75% found once. Note on this clone: The antigen is not known.

Per germline, CDR1 MDHEN and CDR2 SYDVKM. The CDR3 consists of 14 residues. Trimming removed 7 bases at V and 7 bases at J, with 17 bases between. This TCR was recovered from a woman in her forties or fifties with cholangiocarcinoma. The sample in question was peripheral blood, obtained from a patient treated with photon-based radiotherapy. The chain combines TRBV28 with TRBJ2-1; the D gene is possibly TRBD1 (7 bases). CDR3 sequence: CASTRGGAGNEQFF. CDR3 sequence (DNA): TGTGCCAGCACCCGAGGGGGCGCGGGGAATGAGCAGTTCTTC.